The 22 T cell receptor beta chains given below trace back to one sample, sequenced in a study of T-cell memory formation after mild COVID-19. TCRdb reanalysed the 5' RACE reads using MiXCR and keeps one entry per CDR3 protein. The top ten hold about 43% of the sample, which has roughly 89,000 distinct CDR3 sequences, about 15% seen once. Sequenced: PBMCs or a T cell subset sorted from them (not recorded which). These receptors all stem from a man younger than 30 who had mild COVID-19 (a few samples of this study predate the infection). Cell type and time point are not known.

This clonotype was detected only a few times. The DNA of the CDR3 is TGTGCCAGCTCCCCCGGAGGGCCGAACACTGAAGCTTTCTTT. It encodes CASSPGGPNTEAFF. The V and J genes are TRBV7-6 and TRBJ1-1; D gene uncertain. This CDR3 has 14 residues. Germline CDR1 reads SGHVS; CDR2 reads FNYEAQ. The V end lost 8 bases, the J end lost 1 base, and 14 bases lay between the germline ends.

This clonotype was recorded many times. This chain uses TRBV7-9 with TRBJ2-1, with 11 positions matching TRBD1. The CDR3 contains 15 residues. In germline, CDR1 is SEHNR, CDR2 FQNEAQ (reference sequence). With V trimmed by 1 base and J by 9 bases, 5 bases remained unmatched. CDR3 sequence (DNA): TGTGCCAGCAGCTTAGGGACAGGGGGCTTGGCTGAGCAGTTCTTC. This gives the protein CASSLGTGGLAEQFF.

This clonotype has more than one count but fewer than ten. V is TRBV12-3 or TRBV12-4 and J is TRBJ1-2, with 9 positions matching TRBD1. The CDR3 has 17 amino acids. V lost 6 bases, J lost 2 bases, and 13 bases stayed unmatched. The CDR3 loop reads CASRRFGGTGKNYGYTF. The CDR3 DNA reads TGTGCCAGCAGACGATTCGGTGGGACAGGGAAGAACTATGGCTACACCTTC.

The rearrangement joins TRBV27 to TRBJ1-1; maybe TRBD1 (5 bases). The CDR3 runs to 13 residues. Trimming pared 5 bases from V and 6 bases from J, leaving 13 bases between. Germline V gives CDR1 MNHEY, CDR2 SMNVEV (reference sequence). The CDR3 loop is CASSKLTGAEAFF. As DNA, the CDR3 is TGTGCCAGCAGTAAATTGACGGGGGCTGAAGCTTTCTTT.

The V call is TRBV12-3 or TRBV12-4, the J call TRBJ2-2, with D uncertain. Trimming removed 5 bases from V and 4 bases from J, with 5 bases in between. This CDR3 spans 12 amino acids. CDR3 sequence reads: CASSRGTGELFF. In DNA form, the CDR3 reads TGTGCCAGCAGTCGAGGCACCGGGGAGCTGTTTTTT.

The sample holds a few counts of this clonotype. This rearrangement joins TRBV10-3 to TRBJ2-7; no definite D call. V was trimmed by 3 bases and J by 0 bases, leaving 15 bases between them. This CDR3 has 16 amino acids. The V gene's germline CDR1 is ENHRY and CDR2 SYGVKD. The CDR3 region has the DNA TGTGCCATCAGTGAATATAACAGAACGAGCTCCTACGAGCAGTACTTC. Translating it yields CAISEYNRTSSYEQYF.

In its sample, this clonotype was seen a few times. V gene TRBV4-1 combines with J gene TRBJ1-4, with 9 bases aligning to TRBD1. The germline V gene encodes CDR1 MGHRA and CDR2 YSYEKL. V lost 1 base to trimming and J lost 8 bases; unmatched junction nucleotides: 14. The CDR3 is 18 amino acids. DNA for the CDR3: TGCGCCAGCAGCCAAGTCCCTTATAAACAGGGGGCAGGGGAAAAACTGTTTTTT. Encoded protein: CASSQVPYKQGAGEKLFF.

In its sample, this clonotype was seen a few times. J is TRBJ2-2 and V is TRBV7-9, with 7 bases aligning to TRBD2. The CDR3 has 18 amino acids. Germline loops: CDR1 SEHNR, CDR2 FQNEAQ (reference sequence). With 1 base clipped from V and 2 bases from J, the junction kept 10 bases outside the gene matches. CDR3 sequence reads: CASSLDRLAVSNTGELFF. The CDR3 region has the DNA TGTGCCAGCAGCTTAGATCGCCTAGCGGTTTCCAACACCGGGGAGCTGTTTTTT. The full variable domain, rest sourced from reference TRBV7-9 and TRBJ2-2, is DTGVSQNPRHKITKRGQNVTFRCDPISEHNRLYWYRQTLGQGPEFLTYFQNEAQLEKSRLLSDRFSAERPKGSFSTLEIQRTEQGDSAMYLCASSLDRLAVSNTGELFFGEGSRLTVL.

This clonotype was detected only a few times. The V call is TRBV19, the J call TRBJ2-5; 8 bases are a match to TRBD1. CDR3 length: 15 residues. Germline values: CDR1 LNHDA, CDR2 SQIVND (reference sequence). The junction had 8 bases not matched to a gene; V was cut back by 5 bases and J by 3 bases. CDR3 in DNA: TGTGCCAGTAGTCGCGGACAGGGCTGGGAAGAGACCCAGTACTTC. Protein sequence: CASSRGQGWEETQYF.

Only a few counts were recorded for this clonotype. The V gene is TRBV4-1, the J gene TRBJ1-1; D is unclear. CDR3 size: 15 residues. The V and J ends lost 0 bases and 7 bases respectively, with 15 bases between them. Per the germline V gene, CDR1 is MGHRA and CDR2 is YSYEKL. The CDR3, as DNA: TGCGCCAGCAGCCAAGAGGCCCCACTGGAAGGTGAAGCTTTCTTT. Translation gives CASSQEAPLEGEAFF.

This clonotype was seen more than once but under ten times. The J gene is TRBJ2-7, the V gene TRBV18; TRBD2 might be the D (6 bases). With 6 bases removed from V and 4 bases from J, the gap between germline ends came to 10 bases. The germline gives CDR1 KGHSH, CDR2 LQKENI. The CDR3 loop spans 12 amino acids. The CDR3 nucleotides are TGTGCCAGCTCGAGCGGGTCTTACGAGCAGTACTTC. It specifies CASSSGSYEQYF.

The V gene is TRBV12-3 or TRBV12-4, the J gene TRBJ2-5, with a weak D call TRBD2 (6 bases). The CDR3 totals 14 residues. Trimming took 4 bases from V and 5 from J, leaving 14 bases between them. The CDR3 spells CASSSGLIGETQYF. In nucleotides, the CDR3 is TGTGCCAGCAGTTCGGGACTCATAGGGGAGACCCAGTACTTC.

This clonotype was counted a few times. In DNA form, the CDR3 reads TGCAGCGTAGGGGTCTCAACCCGGTATTTT. Translated, it gives CSVGVSTRYF. The J gene is TRBJ2-3, the V gene TRBV29-1; possible D gene TRBD1, 5 bases. V lost 6 bases, J lost 14 bases, and 15 bases lay in between. The CDR3 contains 10 residues. In germline, CDR1 is SQVTM, CDR2 ANQGSEA.

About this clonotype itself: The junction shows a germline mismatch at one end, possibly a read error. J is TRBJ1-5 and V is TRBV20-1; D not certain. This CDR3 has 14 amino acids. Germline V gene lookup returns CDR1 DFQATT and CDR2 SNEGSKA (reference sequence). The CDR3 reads CTARPRSSDQPQHF. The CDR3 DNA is TGCACTGCTCGGCCACGATCGTCAGATCAGCCCCAGCATTTT.

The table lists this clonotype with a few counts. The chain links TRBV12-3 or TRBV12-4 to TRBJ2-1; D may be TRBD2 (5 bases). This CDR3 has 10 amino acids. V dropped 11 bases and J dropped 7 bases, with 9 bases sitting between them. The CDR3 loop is CASRENEQFF. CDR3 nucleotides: TGTGCCTCCCGGGAAAATGAGCAGTTCTTC.

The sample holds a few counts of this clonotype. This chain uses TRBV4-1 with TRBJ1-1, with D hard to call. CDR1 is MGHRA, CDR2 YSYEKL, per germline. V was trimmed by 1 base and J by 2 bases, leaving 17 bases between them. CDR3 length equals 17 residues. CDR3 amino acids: CASSQATWRQLNTEAFF. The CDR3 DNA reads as TGCGCCAGCAGCCAAGCTACTTGGAGGCAGCTAAACACTGAAGCTTTCTTT.

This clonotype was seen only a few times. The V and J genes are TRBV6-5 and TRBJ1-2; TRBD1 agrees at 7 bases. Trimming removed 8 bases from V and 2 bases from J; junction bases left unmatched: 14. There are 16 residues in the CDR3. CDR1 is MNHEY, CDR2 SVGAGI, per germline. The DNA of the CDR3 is TGTGCCAGCTCGTCGACAGGGTACTCTCTCAACTATGGCTACACCTTC. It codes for CASSSTGYSLNYGYTF.

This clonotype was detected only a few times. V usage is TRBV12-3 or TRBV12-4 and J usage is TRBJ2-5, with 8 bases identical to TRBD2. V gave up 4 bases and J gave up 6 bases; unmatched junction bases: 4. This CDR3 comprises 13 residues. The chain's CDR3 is CASSSGGPKTQYF. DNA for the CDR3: TGTGCCAGCAGTTCGGGGGGGCCGAAGACCCAGTACTTC.

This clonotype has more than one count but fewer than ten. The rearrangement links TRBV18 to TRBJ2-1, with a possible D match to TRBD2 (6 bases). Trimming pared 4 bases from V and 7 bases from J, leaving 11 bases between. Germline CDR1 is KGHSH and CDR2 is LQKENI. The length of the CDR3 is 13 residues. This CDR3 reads CASSLNGGNEQFF. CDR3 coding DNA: TGTGCCAGCTCACTAAATGGAGGGAATGAGCAGTTCTTC.

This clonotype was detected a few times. CDR3 bases: TGTGCCACCAGTGAAGATGGGACTGGCACCGGGGAGCTGTTTTTT. Residues: CATSEDGTGTGELFF. The rearrangement joins TRBV24-1 to TRBJ2-2; D possibly corresponds to TRBD2 (6 bases). The CDR3 is made up of 15 amino acids. V was shortened by 4 bases and J by 4 bases, with 12 bases between the two germline ends. Germline CDR1 and CDR2: KGHDR and SFDVKD.

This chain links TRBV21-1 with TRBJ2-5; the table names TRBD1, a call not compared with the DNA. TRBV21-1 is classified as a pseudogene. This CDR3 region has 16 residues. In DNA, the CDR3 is TGTGCCAGCAGCAATGGCGGTTTGAGGGCGCAAGAGACCCAGTACTTC. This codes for CASSNGGLRAQETQYF.

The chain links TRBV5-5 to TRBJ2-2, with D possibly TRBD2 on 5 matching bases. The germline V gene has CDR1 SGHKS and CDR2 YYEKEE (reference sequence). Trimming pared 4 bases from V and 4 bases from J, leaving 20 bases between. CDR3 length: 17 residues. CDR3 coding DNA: TGTGCCAGCAGCCCGCCTGATCGAGGGTTGGCCACCGGGGAGCTGTTTTTT. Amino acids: CASSPPDRGLATGELFF.